Included here is one T cell receptor beta chain sequence, with context. Its specificity is not known. This sample is part of a study of T cells after yellow fever vaccination. Trimming pared 2 bases from V and 6 bases from J, leaving 8 bases between. The CDR3 covers 13 residues. Germline V gene sequence: CDR1 SGHNT, CDR2 YYREEE (reference sequence). The authors made TCR cDNA by 5'RACE template switching, adding a universal primer site and UMIs. From the 5' RACE reads, TCRdb called clonotypes with MiXCR, one entry per CDR3 protein. The sample has a few hundred thousand distinct CDR3 sequences; 6.8% are singletons. Points from the study as a whole: It was the secondary response that reached its peak faster, day 5 versus 15, but it was weaker. Only a minor proportion of clonotypes was detected across both CD4 and CD8 compartments.

The chain is built from TRBV5-4 and TRBJ2-2, with D perhaps matching TRBD2 (5 bases). Sequencing used PBMCs, obtained roughly seven weeks after the first yellow fever vaccination. This TCR was sampled from a man aged 18 to 30 who received the YFV17D yellow fever vaccine. CDR3 residues: CASSFEGAGELFF. In DNA, the CDR3 is TGTGCCAGCAGCTTCGAGGGAGCCGGGGAGCTGTTTTTT.